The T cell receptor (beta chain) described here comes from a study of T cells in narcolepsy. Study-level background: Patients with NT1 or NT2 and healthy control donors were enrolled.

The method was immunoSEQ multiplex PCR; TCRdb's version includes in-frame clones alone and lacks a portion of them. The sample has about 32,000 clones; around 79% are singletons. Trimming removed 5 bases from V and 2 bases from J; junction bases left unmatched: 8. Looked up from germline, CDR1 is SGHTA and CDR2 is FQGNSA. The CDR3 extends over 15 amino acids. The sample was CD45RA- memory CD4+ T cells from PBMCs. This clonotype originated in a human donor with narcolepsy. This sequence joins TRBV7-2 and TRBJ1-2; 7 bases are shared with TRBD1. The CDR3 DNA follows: TGTGCCAGCAGCCCTCACTCGACAGGGAACTATGGCTACACCTTC. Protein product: CASSPHSTGNYGYTF.